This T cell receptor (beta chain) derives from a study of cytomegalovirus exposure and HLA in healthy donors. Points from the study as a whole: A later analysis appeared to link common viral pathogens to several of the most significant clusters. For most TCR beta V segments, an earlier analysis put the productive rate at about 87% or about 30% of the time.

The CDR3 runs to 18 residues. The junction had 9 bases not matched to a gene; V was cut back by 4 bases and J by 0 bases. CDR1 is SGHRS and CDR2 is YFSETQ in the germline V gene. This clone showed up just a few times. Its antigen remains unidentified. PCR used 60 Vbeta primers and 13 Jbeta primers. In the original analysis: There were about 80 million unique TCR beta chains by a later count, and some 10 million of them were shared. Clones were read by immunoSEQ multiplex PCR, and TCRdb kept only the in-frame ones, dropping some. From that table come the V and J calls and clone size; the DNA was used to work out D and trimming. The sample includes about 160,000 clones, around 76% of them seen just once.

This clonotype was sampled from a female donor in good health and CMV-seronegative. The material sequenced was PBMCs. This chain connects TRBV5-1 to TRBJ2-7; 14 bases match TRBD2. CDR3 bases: TGCGCCAGCAGCGCCGGGACTAGCGGGAGACTAAGCTCCTACGAGCAGTACTTC. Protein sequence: CASSAGTSGRLSSYEQYF.